A single sample gave rise to the 30 T cell receptor beta chains below, sequenced in a study of T cells in tumors after PD-1 blockade. This table comes from immunoSEQ multiplex PCR, and its TCRdb copy is limited to in-frame clones, with some not included. The sample comprises about 33,000 clones, roughly 78% of which are singletons, and about 38% rests with the top ten. This specimen consisted of PBMCs, obtained before anti-PD-1 treatment. The receptors were gathered from a human donor with basal cell carcinoma.

The chain links TRBV29-1 to TRBJ1-2; tentatively, D is TRBD1 (5 bases). Germline CDR1 reads SQVTM; CDR2 reads ANQGSEA. The CDR3 totals 13 residues. V lost 7 bases to trimming and J lost 4 bases, with 16 bases between them. The CDR3 sequence is CSAGGDGLYGYTF. In nucleotides, the CDR3 is TGCAGCGCCGGAGGGGACGGTCTCTATGGCTACACCTTC.

This rearrangement joins TRBV5-4 to TRBJ1-1, with a possible D match to TRBD1 (5 bases). V was cut by 1 base and J by 1 base, with 11 bases left in between. This CDR3 is 15 amino acids long. Germline loops: CDR1 SGHNT, CDR2 YYREEE (reference sequence). In DNA, the CDR3 is TGTGCCAGCAGCTTGCCGGGACTGAAGAACACTGAAGCTTTCTTT. Its protein product is CASSLPGLKNTEAFF.

This chain connects TRBV6-5 to TRBJ2-7, with D hard to call. CDR1 and CDR2 (germline): MNHEY, SVGAGI. This CDR3 spans 15 amino acids. Trimming shortened V by 6 bases and J by 3 bases, and 18 bases separated the two germline ends. The CDR3 here is CASSIGPGPDYEQYF. CDR3 in DNA: TGTGCCAGCAGCATCGGCCCCGGACCTGACTACGAGCAGTACTTC.

The chain employs TRBV4-3 and TRBJ1-2; D is uncertain. The germline V gene has CDR1 LGHNA and CDR2 YSLEER. The ends were cut back, 0 bases at V and 2 bases at J, with 10 bases in the middle. The CDR3 is 15 amino acids. CDR3 loop: CASSQEPGVNYGYTF. The CDR3 DNA follows: TGCGCCAGCAGCCAAGAACCAGGCGTAAACTATGGCTACACCTTC.

This sequence joins TRBV6-2 or TRBV6-3 and TRBJ2-7, with D perhaps given as TRBD1 or TRBD2 (5 bases each). Trimming removed 2 bases from V and 4 bases from J, with 21 bases in between. The CDR3 runs 17 residues. Germline CDR1 reads MNHEY; CDR2 reads SVGEGT. As DNA, the CDR3 is TGTGCCAGCAGTTACGATTTCTCTGGGACGGAATTTTACGAGCAGTACTTC. Protein sequence: CASSYDFSGTEFYEQYF.

The V call is TRBV24-1, the J call TRBJ2-1; 9 bases line up with TRBD2. Germline loops: CDR1 KGHDR, CDR2 SFDVKD. The CDR3 loop spans 16 amino acids. V gave up 4 bases and J gave up 1 base; unmatched junction bases: 4. The CDR3 sequence is CATSEKSGRSYNEQFF. The CDR3 DNA is TGTGCCACCAGTGAGAAAAGCGGGAGGTCCTACAATGAGCAGTTCTTC.

The CDR3 DNA reads TGTGCCATCATGAGAGGGGCGGGCTACGAGCAGTACTTC. Protein sequence: CAIMRGAGYEQYF. This rearrangement joins TRBV10-3 to TRBJ2-7; D assignment may be TRBD1 or TRBD2 (5 bases each). Trimming removed 7 bases at V and 3 bases at J, with 13 bases between. The CDR3 contains 13 residues. CDR1 and CDR2 (germline): ENHRY, SYGVKD.

This sequence joins TRBV7-3 and TRBJ2-1; 12 bases fit TRBD2. CDR1 and CDR2 from the germline V gene are SGHTA and FQGTGA. This CDR3 region has 18 residues. The ends lost 2 bases at V and 5 bases at J; junction bases unmatched: 10. CDR3 sequence (DNA): TGTGCCAGCAGCTTAGGGAGGACTAGCGGGGCGATCAACAATGAGCAGTTCTTC. It is translated as CASSLGRTSGAINNEQFF.

The chain has TRBV24-1 and TRBJ2-3; the D gene is possibly TRBD2 (5 bases). CDR1 is KGHDR, CDR2 SFDVKD, per germline. The CDR3 runs 14 residues. Trimming took off 9 bases at V and 1 base at J, with 13 bases between the two ends. CDR3 protein: CATRRSDGTDTQYF. In DNA form, the CDR3 reads TGTGCCACCCGGAGGTCGGACGGCACAGATACGCAGTATTTT.

This clone came up once. J is TRBJ1-2 and V is TRBV6-5; D might be TRBD1 (5 bases). Germline CDR1 MNHEY, CDR2 SVGAGI. This CDR3 spans 14 amino acids. The germline V and J ends were trimmed by 6 bases and 3 bases, with 14 bases remaining between them. CDR3 nucleotides: TGTGCCAGCAGCTCTAGGGGCACCTACTATGGCTACACCTTC. Amino acid sequence: CASSSRGTYYGYTF.

The chain is built from TRBV10-1 and TRBJ2-7; the match to TRBD2 covers 7 bases. The junction had 7 bases not matched to a gene; V was cut back by 0 bases and J by 2 bases. CDR1 is WNHNN, CDR2 SYGVQD, per germline (reference sequence). This CDR3 spans 16 amino acids. The CDR3 spells CASSESKRDRPYEQYF. DNA of the CDR3: TGCGCCAGCAGTGAGTCGAAGCGGGACCGTCCCTACGAGCAGTACTTC.

This chain connects TRBV28 to TRBJ1-6; TRBD1 is a possible D gene (6 bases). This CDR3 contains 12 residues. Trimming stripped 6 bases from V and 9 bases from J, with 9 bases between. Germline CDR1 is MDHEN and CDR2 is SYDVKM. The CDR3 region has the DNA TGTGCCAGCAGACAGGGCGGTTCACCCCTCCACTTT. Its protein is CASRQGGSPLHF.

This clone turned up a few times. V and J are TRBV7-9 and TRBJ2-1, with D tentatively TRBD1 or TRBD2 (5 bases each). Germline V gives CDR1 SEHNR, CDR2 FQNEAQ (reference sequence). The CDR3 sequence is 17 residues long. Between the trimmed V and J ends, which lost 7 bases and 2 bases, there was a span of 21 bases. In DNA, the CDR3 is TGTGCCAGCACCAACTCTTCCGGGACGCTTGCCTACAATGAGCAGTTCTTC. It specifies CASTNSSGTLAYNEQFF.

J is TRBJ1-1 and V is TRBV6-2 or TRBV6-3, with D possibly TRBD1 on 6 matching bases. Germline loops: CDR1 MNHEY, CDR2 SVGEGT. The V end was cut by 2 bases, the J end by 4 bases, with 11 bases between. This CDR3 comprises 14 residues. CDR3 coding DNA: TGTGCCAGCAGTTACGGGGGGCTTACCACTGAAGCTTTCTTT. Protein sequence: CASSYGGLTTEAFF.

This chain links TRBV18 with TRBJ2-7; D may match TRBD1 or TRBD2 (6 bases each). The V gene's germline CDR1 is KGHSH and CDR2 LQKENI. This CDR3 is built from 14 residues. V dropped 6 bases and J dropped 5 bases, with 17 bases sitting between them. The CDR3 DNA reads as TGTGCCAGCTCTGGGGGGCTATCACTTCACGAGCAGTACTTC. Its translation is CASSGGLSLHEQYF.

The J gene is TRBJ1-1, the V gene TRBV11-3; 9 bases are a match to TRBD1. J lost 1 base, V lost 4 bases, and 7 bases had no gene match. The CDR3 runs 16 residues. Germline V gene sequence: CDR1 SGHNT, CDR2 YENEEA. Written as DNA, the CDR3 is TGTGCCAGCAGCTGGGGGACAGGGATTGGGAACACTGAAGCTTTCTTT. It is translated as CASSWGTGIGNTEAFF. The whole variable domain, filled in from reference TRBV11-3 and TRBJ1-1, reads EAGVVQSPRYKIIEKKQPVAFWCNPISGHNTLYWYLQNLGQGPELLIRYENEEAVDDSQLPKDRFSAERLKGVDSTLKIQPAELGDSAVYLCASSWGTGIGNTEAFFGQGTRLTVV.

This clone showed up just a few times. CDR3 sequence: CASSQGDRGTGANVLTF. For the CDR3, the DNA is TGCGCCAGCAGCCAAGGGGACAGGGGGACTGGGGCCAACGTCCTGACTTTC. V usage is TRBV4-3 and J usage is TRBJ2-6; 11 bases align to TRBD1. Trimming took 1 base from V and 2 from J; bases not matched to a gene: 1. CDR1 and CDR2 (germline): LGHNA, YSLEER. CDR3 length: 17 amino acids.

The CDR3 DNA reads as TGTGCCAGCAGCGCTAGGAGGGAATACGAGCAGTACTTC. This encodes CASSARREYEQYF. The chain carries TRBV11-3 and TRBJ2-7, with TRBD2 as a possible D gene (6 bases). With 5 bases removed from V and 4 bases from J, the gap between germline ends came to 12 bases. Germline CDR1 is SGHNT and CDR2 is YENEEA. The CDR3 consists of 13 residues.

The CDR3 bases are TGTGCCAGCAGCTCCTCCTGGCTTAACACTGAAGCTTTCTTT. Translating it yields CASSSSWLNTEAFF. The chain is built from TRBV7-2 and TRBJ1-1, with D unclear. CDR3 length equals 14 residues. Germline-derived CDR1 and CDR2 are SGHTA and FQGNSA. V lost 4 bases to trimming and J lost 2 bases, with 11 bases between them.

The chain uses TRBV28 and TRBJ2-6, with 8 bases matching TRBD2. The CDR3 length is 15 residues. J was trimmed by 3 bases and V by 11 bases; bases with no gene match: 9. The V gene's germline CDR1 is MDHEN and CDR2 SYDVKM. This CDR3 is CAGAGGVIGANVLTF. As DNA, the CDR3 is TGTGCCGGAGCCGGGGGGGTTATTGGGGCCAACGTCCTGACTTTC. Combining the CDR3 with reference TRBV28 and TRBJ2-6 gives the whole variable domain DVKVTQSSRYLVKRTGEKVFLECVQDMDHENMFWYRQDPGLGLRLIYFSYDVKMKEKGDIPEGYSVSREKKERFSLILESASTNQTSMYLCAGAGGVIGANVLTFGAGSRLTVL.

The J gene is TRBJ2-3, the V gene TRBV7-9; tentative D call: TRBD2 (6 bases). Germline values: CDR1 SEHNR, CDR2 FQNEAQ (reference sequence). Trimming left V 5 bases short and J 0 bases short, with 15 bases between. This CDR3 is 16 amino acids long. CDR3 sequence (DNA): TGTGCCAGCAGCGCCACGCTAGCGACTAGCACAGATACGCAGTATTTT. Its translation is CASSATLATSTDTQYF.

This clone has only a few counts. This chain joins TRBV21-1 and TRBJ2-1; the DNA was not compared with TRBD1, the D call given in the table. TRBV21-1 is an annotated pseudogene. The CDR3 loop spans 16 amino acids. CDR3 protein: CASNFLRGGTYNEQFF. The CDR3 DNA reads as TGTGCCAGCAATTTTTTACGTGGGGGCACCTACAATGAGCAGTTCTTC.

The CDR3 DNA reads TGTGCCAGCAGTCATCCGACAGGGGGAACTCAGCCCCAGCATTTT. This gives the protein CASSHPTGGTQPQHF. The genes are TRBV6-2 or TRBV6-3 and TRBJ1-5; TRBD1 agrees at 9 bases. J lost 6 bases, V lost 5 bases, and 8 bases had no gene match. The CDR3 length is 15 residues. Germline CDR1 reads MNHEY; CDR2 reads SVGEGT.

The chain couples TRBV13 to TRBJ2-1; a possible D gene is TRBD1 (6 bases). The V gene lost 1 base and the J gene lost 7 bases, with 14 bases spanning the gap. CDR3 size: 15 residues. Germline CDR1 PRHDT, CDR2 FYEKMQ (reference sequence). The CDR3 DNA reads as TGTGCCAGCAGCTTAGCCCAAGGGGGTCGGAATGAGCAGTTCTTC. Its protein is CASSLAQGGRNEQFF.

This clone has only a few counts. The rearrangement links TRBV19 to TRBJ2-2; D may be TRBD1 (5 bases). Germline assignment: CDR1 LNHDA and CDR2 SQIVND (reference sequence). Trimming cost V 3 bases and J 5 bases, with 10 bases left between them. This CDR3 contains 14 residues. Here the CDR3 reads CASSISAGTGELFF. The CDR3, as DNA: TGTGCCAGTAGTATTTCCGCAGGGACCGGGGAGCTGTTTTTT. The variable domain in full, with the rest retrieved from reference TRBV19 and TRBJ2-2, is DGGITQSPKYLFRKEGQNVTLSCEQNLNHDAMYWYRQDPGQGLRLIYYSQIVNDFQKGDIAEGYSVSREKKESFPLTVTSAQKNPTAFYLCASSISAGTGELFFGEGSRLTVL.

The chain couples TRBV9 to TRBJ1-3; D call uncertain. The CDR3 contains 14 residues. V was cut by 2 bases and J by 0 bases, with 6 bases left in between. Germline-derived CDR1 and CDR2 are SGDLS and YYNGEE. The CDR3 DNA sequence: TGTGCCAGCAGCGTCCCGGGCTCTGGAAACACCATATATTTT. Protein: CASSVPGSGNTIYF.

The chain joins TRBV6-4 to TRBJ2-1; D is unclear. This CDR3 contains 17 residues. Germline V gene data show CDR1 as MRHNA and CDR2 as SNTAGT. V gave up 7 bases and J gave up 9 bases, with 28 bases separating them. CDR3 nucleotides: TGTGCCAGCATTGGGGTGGGCGAGACGCTTCAGTGGGTTGAGCAGTTCTTC. This sequence encodes CASIGVGETLQWVEQFF.

CDR3 protein: CATTLGRDTEAFF. The CDR3 nucleotides are TGTGCCACCACCTTAGGGCGGGACACTGAAGCTTTCTTT. The chain couples TRBV15 to TRBJ1-1; the D is unclear. There are 13 residues in the CDR3. Germline-derived CDR1 and CDR2 are LNHNV and YYDKDF (reference sequence). Between the trimmed V and J ends, which lost 7 bases and 3 bases, there was a span of 12 bases.

This clone was seen a handful of times. V and J are TRBV28 and TRBJ2-2; 9 bases fit TRBD2. Per the germline V gene, CDR1 is MDHEN and CDR2 is SYDVKM. The CDR3 spans 15 residues. Trimming removed 7 bases from V and 4 bases from J; junction bases left unmatched: 7. The CDR3 loop is CASKEAGGPTGELFF. In DNA, the CDR3 is TGTGCCAGCAAGGAGGCGGGAGGGCCCACCGGGGAGCTGTTTTTT.

The genes are TRBV4-3 and TRBJ2-7, with 10 bases fitting TRBD1. CDR3 length: 19 residues. Per germline, CDR1 LGHNA and CDR2 YSLEER. V lost 0 bases and J lost 1; bases outside the gene matches: 12. The CDR3 loop reads CASSQDPLGQGEGSYEQYF. CDR3 nucleotides: TGCGCCAGCAGCCAAGATCCCTTAGGACAGGGGGAGGGATCCTACGAGCAGTACTTC.